This TCR delta chain was observed in a study of gamma-delta T cells after stem cell transplantation. TCRdb reanalysed the RT-PCR reads with CATT. The sample holds about 2,800 delta-chain clones, roughly a fifth seen once. Germline-derived CDR1 and CDR2 are GEAIGNYY and EKD. The CDR3 runs 19 residues. This clone was detected only a few times. A far larger clone is one base from this, pointing to a likely read error. Other nucleotide sequences in the sample specify the same CDR3. The specimen was gamma-delta T cells. V gene TRDV2 combines with J gene TRDJ1, with TRDD3 identical over 12 bases. The TCR sequence derives from a human donor. It is not recorded whose cells these are; they may come from a transplant donor. The CDR3 here is CACDPASTGGYSYTDKLIF. The DNA of the CDR3 is TGTGCCTGTGACCCCGCGAGTACTGGGGGATACTCGTACACCGATAAACTAATCTTT.